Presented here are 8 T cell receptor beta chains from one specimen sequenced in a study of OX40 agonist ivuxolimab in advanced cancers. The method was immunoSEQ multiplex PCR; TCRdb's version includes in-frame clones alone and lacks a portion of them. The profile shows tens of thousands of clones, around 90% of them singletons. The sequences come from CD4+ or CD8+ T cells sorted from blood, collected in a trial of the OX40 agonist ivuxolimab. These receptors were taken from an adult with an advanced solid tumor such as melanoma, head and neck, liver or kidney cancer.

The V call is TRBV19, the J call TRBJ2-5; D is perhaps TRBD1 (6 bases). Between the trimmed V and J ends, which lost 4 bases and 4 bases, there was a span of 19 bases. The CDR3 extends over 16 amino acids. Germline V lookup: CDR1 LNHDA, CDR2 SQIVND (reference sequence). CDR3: CASSSYQGNVGETQYF. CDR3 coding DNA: TGTGCCAGTAGTAGTTACCAGGGGAATGTGGGAGAGACCCAGTACTTC.

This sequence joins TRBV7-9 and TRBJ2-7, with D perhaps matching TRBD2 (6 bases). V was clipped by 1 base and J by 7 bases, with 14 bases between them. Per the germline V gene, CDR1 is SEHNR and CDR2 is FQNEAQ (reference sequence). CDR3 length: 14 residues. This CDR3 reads CASSLGTGLREQYV. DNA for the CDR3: TGTGCCAGCAGCTTAGGGACGGGACTTAGGGAGCAGTACGTC.

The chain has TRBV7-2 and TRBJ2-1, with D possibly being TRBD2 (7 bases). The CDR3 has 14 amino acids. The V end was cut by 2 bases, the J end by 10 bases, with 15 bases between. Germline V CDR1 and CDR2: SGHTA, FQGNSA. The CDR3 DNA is TGTGCCAGCAGCTTAATCCGGGGGGCCATAGAGCAGTTCTTC. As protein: CASSLIRGAIEQFF.

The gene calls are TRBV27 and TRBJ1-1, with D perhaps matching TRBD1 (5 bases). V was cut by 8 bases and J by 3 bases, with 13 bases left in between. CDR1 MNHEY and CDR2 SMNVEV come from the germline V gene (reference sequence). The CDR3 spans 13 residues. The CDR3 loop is CASGWGGYTEAFF. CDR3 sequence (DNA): TGTGCCAGCGGGTGGGGCGGGTACACTGAAGCTTTCTTT.

The CDR3 sequence is CASSFASGKLYHEQYF. CDR3 coding DNA: TGTGCCAGCAGCTTCGCTAGCGGGAAATTGTACCACGAGCAGTACTTC. V gene TRBV11-2 combines with J gene TRBJ2-7, with TRBD2 identical over 9 bases. The V and J ends lost 3 bases and 5 bases, in that order; junction bases with no gene match: 11. Germline V CDR1 and CDR2: SGHAT, FQNNGV. This CDR3 comprises 16 residues.

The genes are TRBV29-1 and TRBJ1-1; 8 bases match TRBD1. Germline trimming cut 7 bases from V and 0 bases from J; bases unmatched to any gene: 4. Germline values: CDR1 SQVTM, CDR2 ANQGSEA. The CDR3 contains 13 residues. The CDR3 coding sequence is TGCAGCGCCCGGACAGGGATGAACACTGAAGCTTTCTTT. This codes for CSARTGMNTEAFF.

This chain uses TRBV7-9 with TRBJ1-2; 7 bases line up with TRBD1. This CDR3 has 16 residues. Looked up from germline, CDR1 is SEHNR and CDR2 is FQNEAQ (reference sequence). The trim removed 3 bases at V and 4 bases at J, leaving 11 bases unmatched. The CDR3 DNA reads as TGTGCCAGCAGCTTGGGGGGACAGCCCGAACTCTATGGCTACACCTTC. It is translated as CASSLGGQPELYGYTF.

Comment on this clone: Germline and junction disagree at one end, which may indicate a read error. In nucleotides, the CDR3 is TGCGCCAGCAGCCAAGAGGGCTTCCCCACGCGAGAGACCCAGTACTTC. Protein sequence: CASSQEGFPTRETQYF. V gene TRBV7-9 combines with J gene TRBJ2-5; D perhaps matches TRBD2 (5 bases). This CDR3 region has 16 residues. In germline, CDR1 is SEHNR, CDR2 FQNEAQ (reference sequence). The full variable domain, with the rest looked up from reference TRBV7-9 and TRBJ2-5, is DTGVSQNPRHKITKRGQNVTFRCDPISEHNRLYWYRQTLGQGPEFLTYFQNEAQLEKSRLLSDRFSAERPKGSFSTLEIQRTEQGDSAMYLCASSQEGFPTRETQYFGPGTRLLVL.